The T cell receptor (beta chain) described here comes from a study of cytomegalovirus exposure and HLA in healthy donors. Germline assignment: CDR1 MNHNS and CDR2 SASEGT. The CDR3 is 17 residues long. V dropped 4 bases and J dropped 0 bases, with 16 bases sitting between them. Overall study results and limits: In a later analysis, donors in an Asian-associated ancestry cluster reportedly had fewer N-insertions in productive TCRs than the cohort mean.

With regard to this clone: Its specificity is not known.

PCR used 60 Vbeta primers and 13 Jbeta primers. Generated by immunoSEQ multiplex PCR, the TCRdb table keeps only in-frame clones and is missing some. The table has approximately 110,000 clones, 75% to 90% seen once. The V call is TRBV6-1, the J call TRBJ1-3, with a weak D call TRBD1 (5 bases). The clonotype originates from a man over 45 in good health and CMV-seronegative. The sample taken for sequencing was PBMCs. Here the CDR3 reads CASSGRPGVSSGNTIYF. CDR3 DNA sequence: TGTGCCAGCAGTGGACGACCGGGGGTCAGCTCTGGAAACACCATATATTTT.